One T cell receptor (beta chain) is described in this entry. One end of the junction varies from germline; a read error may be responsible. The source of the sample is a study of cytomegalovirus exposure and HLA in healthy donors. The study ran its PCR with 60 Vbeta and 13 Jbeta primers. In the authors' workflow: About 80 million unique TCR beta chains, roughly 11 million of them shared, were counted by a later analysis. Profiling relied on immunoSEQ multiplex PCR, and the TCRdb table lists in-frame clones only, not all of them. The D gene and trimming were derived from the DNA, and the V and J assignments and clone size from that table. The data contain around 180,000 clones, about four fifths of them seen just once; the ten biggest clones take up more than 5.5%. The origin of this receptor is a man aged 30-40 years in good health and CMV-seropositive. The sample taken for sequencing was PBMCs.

The chain's CDR3 is CASLRTTGGDQAQHF. The CDR3 DNA follows: TGTGCCAGCCTTCGGACGACGGGAGGGGATCAGGCCCAGCATTTT. The rearrangement joins TRBV6-6 to TRBJ1-5; D is perhaps TRBD1 (5 bases). The CDR3 loop spans 15 amino acids. Germline CDR1 MNHNY, CDR2 SVGAGI (reference sequence).